A selection of T cell receptor beta chains follows, all from one sample in a study of T-cell memory formation after mild COVID-19. TCRdb re-derived calls from the 5' RACE reads in MiXCR, one entry per CDR3 protein. The repertoire holds around 150,000 distinct CDR3 sequences, 9.5% to 13% seen once, with more than 3.5% in the top ten. The specimen sequenced was PBMCs or a T cell subset sorted from them (not recorded which). These receptors all stem from a man between 18 and 29 years old who had mild COVID-19 (a few samples of this study predate the infection). Cell type and time point are not known. Both conserved end residues are part of each CDR3. Fields, in order: J gene, V gene, D gene, CDR3 protein. A D gene is named only where the DNA matches it firmly.

j_call: TRBJ2-7; v_call: TRBV2; d_call: NA; cdr3_aa: CASSVLYEQYF
j_call: TRBJ2-3; v_call: TRBV27; d_call: NA; cdr3_aa: CASRRQGYGDTQYF
j_call: TRBJ1-5; v_call: TRBV20-1; d_call: NA; cdr3_aa: CSAGYSNQPQHF
j_call: TRBJ2-5; v_call: TRBV6-2/TRBV6-3; d_call: NA; cdr3_aa: CASIMDTSGTQYF
j_call: TRBJ2-3; v_call: TRBV29-1; d_call: TRBD2; cdr3_aa: CSVARLAALEDTQYF
j_call: TRBJ2-5; v_call: TRBV11-2; d_call: TRBD2; cdr3_aa: CDSSIRLAGARGETQYF
j_call: TRBJ1-2; v_call: TRBV5-1; d_call: NA; cdr3_aa: CASSSGSAREDGYTF
j_call: TRBJ2-7; v_call: TRBV5-1; d_call: NA; cdr3_aa: CASRLGNSYEQYF
j_call: TRBJ2-2; v_call: TRBV7-2; d_call: NA; cdr3_aa: CASRRGGSTGELFF
j_call: TRBJ2-2; v_call: TRBV6-2/TRBV6-3; d_call: NA; cdr3_aa: CASNFNWNTGELFF
j_call: TRBJ2-5; v_call: TRBV5-1; d_call: TRBD2; cdr3_aa: CASSAAGEETQYF
j_call: TRBJ2-5; v_call: TRBV7-9; d_call: NA; cdr3_aa: CASSLAWETQYF
j_call: TRBJ2-3; v_call: TRBV9; d_call: NA; cdr3_aa: CASQQRGASTDTQYF
j_call: TRBJ2-3; v_call: TRBV7-2; d_call: TRBD2; cdr3_aa: CASSFGATGGHIDTQYF
j_call: TRBJ1-2; v_call: TRBV4-3; d_call: NA; cdr3_aa: CASSQVLDRSYGYTF
j_call: TRBJ1-1; v_call: TRBV2; d_call: TRBD1; cdr3_aa: CASSDDRVRAEAFF
j_call: TRBJ1-2; v_call: TRBV11-1; d_call: TRBD1; cdr3_aa: CASSPGTGNYGYTF
j_call: TRBJ1-5; v_call: TRBV6-6; d_call: NA; cdr3_aa: CASSYRARGQPQHF
j_call: TRBJ2-5; v_call: TRBV5-5; d_call: NA; cdr3_aa: CASSLEWGQETQYF
j_call: TRBJ1-1; v_call: TRBV7-2; d_call: TRBD1; cdr3_aa: CASSPWTGGNTEAFF
j_call: TRBJ2-2; v_call: TRBV7-9; d_call: NA; cdr3_aa: CASGKRASNAGELFF
j_call: TRBJ2-1; v_call: TRBV7-2; d_call: NA; cdr3_aa: CASSSGQNNEQFF
j_call: TRBJ2-7; v_call: TRBV14; d_call: NA; cdr3_aa: CASSQDHGNSRTYEQYF
j_call: TRBJ2-5; v_call: TRBV9; d_call: TRBD2; cdr3_aa: CASSVSGGAGETQYF
j_call: TRBJ1-4; v_call: TRBV4-1; d_call: TRBD1; cdr3_aa: CASSQDWGQGEEKLFF
j_call: TRBJ2-2; v_call: TRBV29-1; d_call: NA; cdr3_aa: CSVERRNRELFF
j_call: TRBJ2-3; v_call: TRBV7-2; d_call: TRBD2; cdr3_aa: CASSLAGTSGSSTDTQYF
j_call: TRBJ2-1; v_call: TRBV18; d_call: TRBD2; cdr3_aa: CASSPGLAEYNEQFF
j_call: TRBJ2-2; v_call: TRBV29-1; d_call: NA; cdr3_aa: CSVRKNRGGANTGELFF
j_call: TRBJ2-1; v_call: TRBV7-8; d_call: NA; cdr3_aa: CASSRISGPNEQFF
j_call: TRBJ2-7; v_call: TRBV7-8; d_call: NA; cdr3_aa: CASSANPGLEQYF
j_call: TRBJ1-5; v_call: TRBV7-2; d_call: TRBD1; cdr3_aa: CASSLRDRDQPQHF
j_call: TRBJ2-5; v_call: TRBV11-2; d_call: TRBD2; cdr3_aa: CASSSSGASETQYF
j_call: TRBJ1-1; v_call: TRBV7-2; d_call: NA; cdr3_aa: CASSPPPGVTEAFF
j_call: TRBJ2-7; v_call: TRBV29-1; d_call: NA; cdr3_aa: CSVARADEQYF
j_call: TRBJ1-3; v_call: TRBV7-9; d_call: NA; cdr3_aa: CASSPMGSGNTIYF
j_call: TRBJ2-5; v_call: TRBV14; d_call: NA; cdr3_aa: CASSQDFTIETQYF
j_call: TRBJ2-7; v_call: TRBV12-3/TRBV12-4; d_call: TRBD1; cdr3_aa: CASWRQGTYEQYF
j_call: TRBJ2-7; v_call: TRBV6-2/TRBV6-3; d_call: TRBD2; cdr3_aa: CASGPLGGRYEQYF
j_call: TRBJ1-2; v_call: TRBV20-1; d_call: NA; cdr3_aa: CSARDSPNYGYTF
j_call: TRBJ2-7; v_call: TRBV5-1; d_call: NA; cdr3_aa: CASSVAGMSEQYF
j_call: TRBJ1-1; v_call: TRBV18; d_call: NA; cdr3_aa: CASSQAGNTEAFF
j_call: TRBJ2-3; v_call: TRBV24-1; d_call: NA; cdr3_aa: CATSETGITDTQYF